The entry below describes one TCR beta chain. Germline loops: CDR1 SGDLS, CDR2 YYNGEE. The J segment lost 3 bases and the V segment lost 4 bases, leaving 8 bases of the junction unmatched. The CDR3 is 16 amino acids. This specimen comes from a study of blood T cell repertoires in COVID-19. Study-level information: The origin of the acute and convalescent COVID-19 samples was the United States, Italy and Spain. T cells, B-cell-depleted T cells, or PBMCs supplied cDNA or gDNA.

Methods used by the authors: Amplification with reference gene primers provided the estimates of nucleated cell counts. Some clones are missing from TCRdb's copy, which holds only in-frame ones; the method was immunoSEQ multiplex PCR. The DNA was the basis for D and trimming; V, J and clone size are from that table. The sample lists about 230,000 clones, about 85% seen once, with approximately 12% in the top ten. The specimen sequenced was peripheral blood. This chain uses TRBV9 with TRBJ2-3; TRBD2 agrees at 10 bases. The TCR sequence derives from a woman aged 18 to 35 who had recovered from COVID-19. The CDR3 DNA is TGTGCCAGCAGCACACACTCTAGCGGGAGTACAGATACGCAGTATTTT. Protein: CASSTHSSGSTDTQYF.